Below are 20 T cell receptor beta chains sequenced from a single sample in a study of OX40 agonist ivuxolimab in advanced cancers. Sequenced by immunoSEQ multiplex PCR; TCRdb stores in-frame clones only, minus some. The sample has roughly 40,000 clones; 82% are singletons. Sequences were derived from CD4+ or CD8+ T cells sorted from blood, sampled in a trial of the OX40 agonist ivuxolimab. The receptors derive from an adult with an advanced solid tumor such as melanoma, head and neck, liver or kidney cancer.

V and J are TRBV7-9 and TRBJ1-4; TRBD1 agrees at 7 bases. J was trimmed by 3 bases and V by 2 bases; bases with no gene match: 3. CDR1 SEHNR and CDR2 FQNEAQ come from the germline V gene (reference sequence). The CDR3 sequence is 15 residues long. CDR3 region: CASSLRTGANEKLFF. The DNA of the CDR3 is TGTGCCAGCAGCTTACGGACAGGTGCTAATGAAAAACTGTTTTTT.

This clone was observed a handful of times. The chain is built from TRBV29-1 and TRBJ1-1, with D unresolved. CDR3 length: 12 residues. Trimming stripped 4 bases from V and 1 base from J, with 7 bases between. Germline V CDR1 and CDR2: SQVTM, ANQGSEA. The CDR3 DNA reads TGCAGCGTTGGTGAGGGGAACACTGAAGCTTTCTTT. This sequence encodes CSVGEGNTEAFF.

DNA for the CDR3: TGTGCCAGCAGCTTAGCGGGACTAGCCTACGAGCAGTACTTC. This encodes CASSLAGLAYEQYF. The chain links TRBV7-2 to TRBJ2-7; 8 bases are a match to TRBD2. The CDR3 has 14 residues. The V gene's germline CDR1 is SGHTA and CDR2 FQGNSA. With V trimmed by 0 bases and J by 2 bases, 0 bases remained unmatched.

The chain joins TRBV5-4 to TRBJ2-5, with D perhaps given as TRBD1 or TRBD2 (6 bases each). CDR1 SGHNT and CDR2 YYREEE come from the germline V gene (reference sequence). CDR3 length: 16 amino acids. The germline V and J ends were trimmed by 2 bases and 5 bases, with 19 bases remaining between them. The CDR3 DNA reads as TGTGCCAGCAGCTTACCCCCCGGGGGCGCATCCGAGACCCAGTACTTC. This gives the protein CASSLPPGGASETQYF.

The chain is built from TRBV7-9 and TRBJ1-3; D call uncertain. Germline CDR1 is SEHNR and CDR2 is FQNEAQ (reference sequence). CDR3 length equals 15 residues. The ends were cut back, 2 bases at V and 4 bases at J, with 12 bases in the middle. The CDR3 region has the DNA TGTGCCAGCAGCTTATTTGGGGTTGCCGGAAACACCATATATTTT. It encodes CASSLFGVAGNTIYF.

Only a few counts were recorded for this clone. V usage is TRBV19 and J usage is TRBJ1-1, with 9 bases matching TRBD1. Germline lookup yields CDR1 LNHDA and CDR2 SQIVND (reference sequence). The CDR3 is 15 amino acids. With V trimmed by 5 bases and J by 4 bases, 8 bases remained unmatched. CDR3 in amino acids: CASSASGTGFTEAFF. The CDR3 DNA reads TGTGCCAGTAGTGCCTCCGGGACAGGGTTCACTGAAGCTTTCTTT.

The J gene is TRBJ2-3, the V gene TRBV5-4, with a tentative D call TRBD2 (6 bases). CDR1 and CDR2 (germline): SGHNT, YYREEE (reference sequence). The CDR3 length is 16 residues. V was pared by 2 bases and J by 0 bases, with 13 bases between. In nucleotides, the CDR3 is TGTGCCAGCAGCTTTTCCTCACTAGCTAGCACAGATACGCAGTATTTT. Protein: CASSFSSLASTDTQYF.

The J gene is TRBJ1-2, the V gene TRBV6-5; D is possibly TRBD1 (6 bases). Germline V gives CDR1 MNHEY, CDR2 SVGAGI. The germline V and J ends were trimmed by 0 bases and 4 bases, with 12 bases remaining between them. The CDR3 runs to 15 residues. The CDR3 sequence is CASSYSNPRGYGYTF. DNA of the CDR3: TGTGCCAGCAGTTACTCGAATCCCAGGGGCTATGGCTACACCTTC.

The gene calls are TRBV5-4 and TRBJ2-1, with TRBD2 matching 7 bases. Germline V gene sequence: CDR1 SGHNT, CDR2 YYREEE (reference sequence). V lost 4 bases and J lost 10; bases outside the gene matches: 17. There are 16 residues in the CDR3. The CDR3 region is CASSSFSGLGVVEQFF. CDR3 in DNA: TGTGCCAGCAGCAGCTTCAGCGGACTAGGGGTCGTAGAGCAGTTCTTC. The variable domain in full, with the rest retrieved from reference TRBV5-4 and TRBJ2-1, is ETGVTQSPTHLIKTRGQQVTLRCSSQSGHNTVSWYQQALGQGPQFIFQYYREEENGRGNFPPRFSGLQFPNYSSELNVNALELDDSALYLCASSSFSGLGVVEQFFGPGTRLTVL.

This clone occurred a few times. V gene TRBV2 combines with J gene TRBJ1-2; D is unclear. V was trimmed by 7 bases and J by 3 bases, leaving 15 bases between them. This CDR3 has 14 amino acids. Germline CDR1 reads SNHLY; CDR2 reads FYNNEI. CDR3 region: CASTSGKGDYGYTF. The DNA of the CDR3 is TGTGCCAGCACAAGTGGTAAGGGAGACTATGGCTACACCTTC.

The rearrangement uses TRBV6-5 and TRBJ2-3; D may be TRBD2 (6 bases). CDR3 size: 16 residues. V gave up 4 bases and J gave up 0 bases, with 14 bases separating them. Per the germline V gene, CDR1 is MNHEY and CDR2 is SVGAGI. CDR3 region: CASSSSWRGSTDTQYF. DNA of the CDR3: TGTGCCAGCAGTTCCTCCTGGCGGGGTAGCACAGATACGCAGTATTTT.

DNA of the CDR3: TGTGCCAGCAGCCCATTAGCCGGGGAGCTGTTTTTT. Residues: CASSPLAGELFF. The chain combines TRBV7-2 with TRBJ2-2; D call uncertain. The CDR3 covers 12 residues. Germline CDR1 and CDR2: SGHTA and FQGNSA. Between the trimmed V and J ends, which lost 5 bases and 6 bases, there was a span of 7 bases. The entire variable domain, with the rest obtained from reference TRBV7-2 and TRBJ2-2, is as follows: GAGVSQSPSNKVTEKGKDVELRCDPISGHTALYWYRQSLGQGLEFLIYFQGNSAPDKSGLPSDRFSAERTGGSVSTLTIQRTQQEDSAVYLCASSPLAGELFFGEGSRLTVL.

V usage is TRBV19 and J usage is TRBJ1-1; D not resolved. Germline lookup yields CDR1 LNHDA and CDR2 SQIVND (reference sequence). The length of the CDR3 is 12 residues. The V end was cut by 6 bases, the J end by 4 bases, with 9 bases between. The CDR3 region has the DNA TGTGCCAGTAGAACGTGGGCCACTGAAGCTTTCTTT. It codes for CASRTWATEAFF.

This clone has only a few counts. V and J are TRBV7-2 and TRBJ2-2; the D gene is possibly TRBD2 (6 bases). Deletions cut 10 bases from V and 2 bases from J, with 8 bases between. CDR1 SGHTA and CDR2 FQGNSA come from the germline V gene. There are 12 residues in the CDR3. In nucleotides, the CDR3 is TGTGCCAACGGACTAAACACCGGGGAGCTGTTTTTT. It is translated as CANGLNTGELFF.

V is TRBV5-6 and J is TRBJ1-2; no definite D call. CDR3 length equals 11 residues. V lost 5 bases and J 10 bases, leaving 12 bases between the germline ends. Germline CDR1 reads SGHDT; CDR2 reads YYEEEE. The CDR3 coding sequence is TGTGCCAGCAGGTTAAGAAGAGTCTACACCTTC. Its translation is CASRLRRVYTF. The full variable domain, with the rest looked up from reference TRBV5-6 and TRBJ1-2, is DAGVTQSPTHLIKTRGQQVTLRCSPKSGHDTVSWYQQALGQGPQFIFQYYEEEERQRGNFPDRFSGHQFPNYSSELNVNALLLGDSALYLCASRLRRVYTFGSGTRLTVV.

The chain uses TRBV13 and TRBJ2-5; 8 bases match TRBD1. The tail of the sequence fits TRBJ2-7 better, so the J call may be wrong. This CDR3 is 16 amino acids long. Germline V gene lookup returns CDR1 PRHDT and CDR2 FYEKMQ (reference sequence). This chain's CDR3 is CASSPRQGRRQYEQYF. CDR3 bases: TGTGCCAGCAGCCCTCGACAGGGGAGGCGCCAGTACGAGCAGTACTTC.

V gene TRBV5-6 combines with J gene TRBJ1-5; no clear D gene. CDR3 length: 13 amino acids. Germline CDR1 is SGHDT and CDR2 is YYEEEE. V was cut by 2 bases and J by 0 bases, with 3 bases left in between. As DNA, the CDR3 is TGTGCCAGCAGCTTAGGTAGCAATCAGCCCCAGCATTTT. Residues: CASSLGSNQPQHF.

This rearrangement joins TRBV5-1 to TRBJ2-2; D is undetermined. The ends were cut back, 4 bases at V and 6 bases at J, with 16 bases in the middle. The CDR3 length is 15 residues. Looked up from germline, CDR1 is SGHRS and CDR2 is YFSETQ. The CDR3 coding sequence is TGCGCCAGCAGCAGTGCCCTTGCTGAGGCCGGGGAGCTGTTTTTT. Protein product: CASSSALAEAGELFF.

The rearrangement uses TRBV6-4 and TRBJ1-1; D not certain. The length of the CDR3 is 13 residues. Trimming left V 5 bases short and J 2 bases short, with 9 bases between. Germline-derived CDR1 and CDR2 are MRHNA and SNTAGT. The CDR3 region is CASSSGRNTEAFF. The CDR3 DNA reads TGTGCCAGCAGTTCTGGTAGAAACACTGAAGCTTTCTTT.

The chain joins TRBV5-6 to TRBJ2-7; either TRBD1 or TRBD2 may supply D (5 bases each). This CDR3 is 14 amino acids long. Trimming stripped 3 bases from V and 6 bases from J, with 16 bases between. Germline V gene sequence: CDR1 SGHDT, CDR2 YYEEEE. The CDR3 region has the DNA TGTGCCAGCAGCTCCCCCCCGGCAGGGAGCGAGCAGTACTTC. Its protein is CASSSPPAGSEQYF.